This paragraph covers one T cell receptor (beta chain) sequence. Its antigen is currently unknown. The second PCR ran 7 to 11 cycles with a sample-barcoded 5' primer and J-beta primers. Via MiXCR, TCRdb re-called the 5' RACE reads, giving one row per CDR3 protein. The data show roughly 800,000 distinct CDR3 sequences, approximately 35% seen once. Donors were systemically healthy Caucasian individuals from Russia aged 6 to 90 years. The sample comes from a study of blood T cells in healthy people across ages. At the level of the study: Every two T cells gave about one barcoded beta molecule via template switching.

Trimming shortened V by 7 bases and J by 8 bases, and 15 bases separated the two germline ends. This CDR3 region has 13 residues. Findings and caveats of the study: Researchers report that TCR beta diversity correlated strongly with naive T cell percentage.

Source material: blood. The TCR originated in a man aged 18 to 30 in good health. This chain uses TRBV12-3 or TRBV12-4 with TRBJ2-1, with D perhaps TRBD2 (7 bases). In DNA form, the CDR3 reads TGTGCCAGCACCCCGGGGGCGGGGGATGAGCAGTTCTTC. The encoded protein is CASTPGAGDEQFF.